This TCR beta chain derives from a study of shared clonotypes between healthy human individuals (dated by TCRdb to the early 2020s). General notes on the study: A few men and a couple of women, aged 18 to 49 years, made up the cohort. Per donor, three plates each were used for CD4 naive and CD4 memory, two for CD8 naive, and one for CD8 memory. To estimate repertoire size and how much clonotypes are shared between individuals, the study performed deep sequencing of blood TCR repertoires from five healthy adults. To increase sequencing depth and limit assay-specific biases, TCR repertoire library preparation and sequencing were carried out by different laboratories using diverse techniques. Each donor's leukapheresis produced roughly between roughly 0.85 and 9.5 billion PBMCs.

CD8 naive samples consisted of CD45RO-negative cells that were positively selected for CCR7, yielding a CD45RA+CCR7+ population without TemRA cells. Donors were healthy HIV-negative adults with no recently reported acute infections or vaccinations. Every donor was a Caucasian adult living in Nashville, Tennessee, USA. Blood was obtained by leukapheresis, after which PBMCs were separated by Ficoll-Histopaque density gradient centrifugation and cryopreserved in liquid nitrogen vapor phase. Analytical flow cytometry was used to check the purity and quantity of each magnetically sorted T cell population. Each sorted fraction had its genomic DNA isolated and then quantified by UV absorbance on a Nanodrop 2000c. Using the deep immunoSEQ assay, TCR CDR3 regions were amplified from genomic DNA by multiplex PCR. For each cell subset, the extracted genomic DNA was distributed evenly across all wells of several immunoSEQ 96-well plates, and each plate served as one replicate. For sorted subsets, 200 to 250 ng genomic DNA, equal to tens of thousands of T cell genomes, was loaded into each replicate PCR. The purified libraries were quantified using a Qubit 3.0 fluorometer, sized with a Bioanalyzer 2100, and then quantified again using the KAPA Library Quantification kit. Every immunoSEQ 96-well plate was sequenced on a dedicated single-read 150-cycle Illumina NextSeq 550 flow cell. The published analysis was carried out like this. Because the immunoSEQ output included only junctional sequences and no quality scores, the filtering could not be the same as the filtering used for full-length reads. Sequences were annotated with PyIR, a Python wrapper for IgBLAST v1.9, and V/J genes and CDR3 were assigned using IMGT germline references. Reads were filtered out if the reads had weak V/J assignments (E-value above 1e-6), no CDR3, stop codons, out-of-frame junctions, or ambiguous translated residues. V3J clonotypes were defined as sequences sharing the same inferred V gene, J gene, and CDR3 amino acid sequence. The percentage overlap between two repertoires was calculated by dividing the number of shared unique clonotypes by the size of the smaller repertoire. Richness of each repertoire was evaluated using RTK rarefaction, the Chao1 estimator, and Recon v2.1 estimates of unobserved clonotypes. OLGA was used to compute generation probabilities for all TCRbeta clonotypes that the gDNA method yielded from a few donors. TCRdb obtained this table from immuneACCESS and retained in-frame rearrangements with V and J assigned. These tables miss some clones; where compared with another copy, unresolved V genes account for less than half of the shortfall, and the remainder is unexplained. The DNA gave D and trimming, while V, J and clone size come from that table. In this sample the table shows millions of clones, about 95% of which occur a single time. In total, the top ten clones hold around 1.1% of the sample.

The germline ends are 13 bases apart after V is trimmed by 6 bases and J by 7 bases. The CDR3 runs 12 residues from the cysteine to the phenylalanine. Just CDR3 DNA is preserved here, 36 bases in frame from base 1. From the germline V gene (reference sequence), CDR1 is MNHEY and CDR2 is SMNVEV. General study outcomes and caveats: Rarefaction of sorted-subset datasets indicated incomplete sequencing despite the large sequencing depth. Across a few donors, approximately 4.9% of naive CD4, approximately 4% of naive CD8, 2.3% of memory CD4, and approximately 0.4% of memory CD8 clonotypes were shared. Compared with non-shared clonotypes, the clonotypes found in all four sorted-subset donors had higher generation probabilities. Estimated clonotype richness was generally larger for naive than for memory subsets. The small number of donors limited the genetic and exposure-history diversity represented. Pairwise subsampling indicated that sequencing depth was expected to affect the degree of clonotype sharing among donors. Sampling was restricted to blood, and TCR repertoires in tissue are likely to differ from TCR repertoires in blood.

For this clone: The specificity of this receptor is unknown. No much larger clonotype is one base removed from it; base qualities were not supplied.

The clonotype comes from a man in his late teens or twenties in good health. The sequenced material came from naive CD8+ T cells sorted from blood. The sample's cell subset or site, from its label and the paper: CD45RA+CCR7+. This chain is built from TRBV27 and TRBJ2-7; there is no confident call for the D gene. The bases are TGTGCCAGCAGCCGGAACCGGTGGGAGCAGTACTTC. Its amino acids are CASSRNRWEQYF.